Below are 19 T cell receptor beta chains sequenced from a single sample in a study of shared clonotypes between healthy human individuals (dated by TCRdb to 2020 to 2021). The receptor library was made with the immunoSEQ multiplex PCR assay. What TCRdb holds here is the immuneACCESS table cut down to in-frame rearrangements. Part of the clones is not present; checked against another copy, under half of the missing clones reflect an unresolved V gene, and the others are unexplained. Within this sample are about 2 million clones, with roughly 94% of them counted one time only. The leading ten clones occupy around 1.2% of the sample. For the CD8 naive samples, CD45RO-negative cells were positively selected for CCR7, yielding a CD45RA+CCR7+ population from which TemRA cells were excluded. The sequenced material came from naive CD8+ T cells sorted from blood. The label giving this sample's cell subset or site can be read as: CD45RA+CCR7+. The receptors stem from a man between 18 and 35 years old in good health.

The chain uses TRBV5-1 and TRBJ2-7; D not resolved. Germline V CDR1 and CDR2: SGHRS, YFSETQ. This CDR3 spans 13 amino acids. Trimming removed 4 bases at V and 2 bases at J, with 10 bases between. The CDR3 is CASSLTGPYEQYF. The CDR3 region has the DNA TGCGCCAGCAGCCTCACCGGACCCTACGAGCAGTACTTC.

This chain uses TRBV7-8 with TRBJ2-5, with 13 bases lining up with TRBD2. Germline-derived CDR1 and CDR2 are SGHVS and FQNEAQ. The CDR3 extends over 16 amino acids. With 5 bases clipped from V and 3 bases from J, the junction kept 6 bases outside the gene matches. The CDR3 nucleotides are TGTGCCAGCAGCCCCATACTAGCGGGAGGGGAAGAGACCCAGTACTTC. Translating gives CASSPILAGGEETQYF.

CDR3 in DNA: TGTGCCAGCAGCTTCCCGGGACAACTGAACACCGGGGAGCTGTTTTTT. Protein sequence: CASSFPGQLNTGELFF. The chain combines TRBV7-9 with TRBJ2-2; tentative D call: TRBD1 (6 bases). The germline CDR1 and CDR2 sequences are SEHNR and FQNEAQ (reference sequence). Trimming removed 3 bases at V and 1 base at J, with 12 bases between. This CDR3 is built from 16 residues.

In its sample, this clone was seen once. The V call is TRBV27, the J call TRBJ1-1; D is unresolved. The CDR3 is made up of 14 amino acids. V lost 2 bases, J lost 0 bases, and 7 bases lay in between. The germline V gene has CDR1 MNHEY and CDR2 SMNVEV (reference sequence). The CDR3: CASSLSLMNTEAFF. The CDR3 DNA reads TGTGCCAGCAGTTTAAGCCTGATGAACACTGAAGCTTTCTTT.

The rearrangement uses TRBV28 and TRBJ2-5; 8 nucleotides align to TRBD1. Germline V gives CDR1 MDHEN, CDR2 SYDVKM. This CDR3 is built from 15 residues. V was clipped by 5 bases and J by 3 bases; unmatched bases: 8. The CDR3 DNA is TGTGCCAGCAGTCCGGACAGGGAAAGAGAAGAGACCCAGTACTTC. Its translation is CASSPDREREETQYF.

The V and J genes are TRBV5-5 and TRBJ1-1; D ambiguous. The CDR3 runs to 13 residues. Looked up from germline, CDR1 is SGHKS and CDR2 is YYEKEE (reference sequence). The germline V and J ends were trimmed by 2 bases and 0 bases, with 5 bases remaining between them. The CDR3 region has the DNA TGTGCCAGCAGCTTTTTTATGAACACTGAAGCTTTCTTT. It encodes CASSFFMNTEAFF.

The CDR3 DNA reads TGTGCCAGCAGTTTACTAGGAGCGGAGACCCAGTACTTC. It translates to CASSLLGAETQYF. The chain couples TRBV27 to TRBJ2-5; D is ambiguous. Trimming shortened V by 2 bases and J by 5 bases, and 9 bases separated the two germline ends. This CDR3 region has 13 residues. The germline CDR1 and CDR2 sequences are MNHEY and SMNVEV (reference sequence).

This chain uses TRBV5-4 with TRBJ1-2; 7 nucleotides agree with TRBD1. The CDR3 extends over 14 amino acids. The germline V gene encodes CDR1 SGHNT and CDR2 YYREEE (reference sequence). Trimming cost V 5 bases and J 4 bases; bases outside gene matches: 8. This chain's CDR3 is CASRYRGASYGYTF. CDR3 DNA: TGTGCCAGCAGGTACAGGGGTGCGAGCTATGGCTACACCTTC.

The CDR3 coding sequence is TGTGCCAGGGAATACAGGGGCATGAACACTGAAGCTTTCTTT. Its translation is CAREYRGMNTEAFF. The rearrangement joins TRBV2 to TRBJ1-1, with 7 nucleotides matching TRBD1. Unmatched junction bases numbered 7, after V lost 9 bases and J lost 0 bases. The CDR3 covers 14 residues. CDR1 and CDR2 from the germline V gene are SNHLY and FYNNEI.

This chain joins TRBV29-1 and TRBJ1-1; a weak D match, TRBD1 (5 bases). In germline, CDR1 is SQVTM, CDR2 ANQGSEA. The V gene lost 7 bases and the J gene lost 0 bases, with 21 bases spanning the gap. The CDR3 is made up of 16 amino acids. The CDR3 DNA reads TGCAGCGAGGGCAGGGATTGGAGTGGGATGAACACTGAAGCTTTCTTT. Amino acid sequence: CSEGRDWSGMNTEAFF.

The V gene is TRBV28, the J gene TRBJ1-2; 8 bases match TRBD1. Per germline, CDR1 MDHEN and CDR2 SYDVKM. With 4 bases clipped from V and 8 bases from J, the junction kept 18 bases outside the gene matches. The CDR3 runs to 17 residues. The CDR3 loop reads CASSSPRLDREVDGYTF. CDR3 in DNA: TGTGCCAGCAGTTCCCCTCGTTTGGACAGGGAGGTGGACGGCTACACCTTC.

The gene calls are TRBV10-1 and TRBJ2-7, with 9 bases identical to TRBD1. Germline loops: CDR1 WNHNN, CDR2 SYGVQD (reference sequence). The CDR3 covers 14 residues. The V segment lost 6 bases and the J segment 5 bases; nucleotides outside the gene matches: 8. The chain's CDR3 is CASSGVRTGDEQYF. DNA of the CDR3: TGCGCCAGCAGCGGCGTTAGGACAGGGGACGAGCAGTACTTC.

V usage is TRBV29-1 and J usage is TRBJ1-2, with D maybe TRBD1 (6 bases). This CDR3 has 14 amino acids. V was pared by 0 bases and J by 7 bases, with 15 bases between. CDR1 is SQVTM and CDR2 is ANQGSEA in the germline V gene. In nucleotides, the CDR3 is TGCAGCGTTGAAGATTTAGGGGGGCTGGGTGGCTACACCTTC. Protein sequence: CSVEDLGGLGGYTF. Full variable domain (missing parts from reference TRBV29-1 and TRBJ1-2): SAVISQKPSRDICQRGTSLTIQCQVDSQVTMMFWYRQQPGQSLTLIATANQGSEATYESGFVIDKFPISRPNLTFSTLTVSNMSPEDSSIYLCSVEDLGGLGGYTFGSGTRLTVV.

J is TRBJ2-1 and V is TRBV9; 12 nucleotides match TRBD2. The length of the CDR3 is 15 residues. Germline CDR1 SGDLS, CDR2 YYNGEE. With V trimmed by 4 bases and J by 8 bases, 7 bases remained unmatched. CDR3 sequence: CASSPTSGRRHEQFF. DNA for the CDR3: TGTGCCAGCAGCCCCACTAGCGGGAGGCGCCATGAGCAGTTCTTC.

V is TRBV15 and J is TRBJ1-5; D not resolved. Germline V CDR1 and CDR2: LNHNV, YYDKDF (reference sequence). The ends were cut back, 3 bases at V and 2 bases at J, with 8 bases in the middle. This CDR3 has 14 residues. CDR3: CATSSDLGNQPQHF. CDR3 coding DNA: TGTGCCACCAGCAGCGACCTGGGCAATCAGCCCCAGCATTTT. The entire variable domain, with the rest obtained from reference TRBV15 and TRBJ1-5, is as follows: DAMVIQNPRYQVTQFGKPVTLSCSQTLNHNVMYWYQQKSSQAPKLLFHYYDKDFNNEADTPDNFQSRRPNTSFCFLDIRSPGLGDTAMYLCATSSDLGNQPQHFGDGTRLSIL.

V and J are TRBV11-2 and TRBJ2-5, with 7 bases aligning to TRBD1. Germline V lookup: CDR1 SGHAT, CDR2 FQNNGV. V shed 0 bases, J shed 0 bases, and the junction held 7 bases outside the gene matches. The CDR3 contains 17 residues. For the CDR3, the DNA is TGTGCCAGCAGCTTAGATTGGCAGGGGGAGTACCAAGAGACCCAGTACTTC. Its protein is CASSLDWQGEYQETQYF.

The chain recombines TRBV4-3 with TRBJ2-3; no clear D. Germline CDR1 and CDR2: LGHNA and YSLEER. Trimming shortened V by 1 base and J by 6 bases, and 8 bases separated the two germline ends. CDR3 length: 13 amino acids. For the CDR3, the DNA is TGCGCCAGCAGCCAAGGAAGCTGGGATACGCAGTATTTT. Its translation is CASSQGSWDTQYF.

The chain joins TRBV4-3 to TRBJ2-1, with 11 bases lining up with TRBD2. The V gene end was trimmed by 0 bases and the J gene end by 7 bases; junction bases not matched to a gene: 8. This CDR3 region has 17 residues. Looked up from germline, CDR1 is LGHNA and CDR2 is YSLEER. The CDR3 loop reads CASSQEWGLAAINEQFF. CDR3 DNA sequence: TGCGCCAGCAGCCAAGAATGGGGACTAGCGGCTATTAATGAGCAGTTCTTC.

The chain couples TRBV6-6 to TRBJ2-2; a possible D gene is TRBD2 (6 bases). V lost 0 bases to trimming and J lost 7 bases, with 12 bases between them. Germline V gene lookup returns CDR1 MNHNY and CDR2 SVGAGI (reference sequence). This CDR3 contains 15 residues. CDR3 sequence reads: CASSYSEGRIGELFF. The CDR3, as DNA: TGTGCCAGCAGTTACTCGGAGGGAAGGATCGGGGAGCTGTTTTTT.